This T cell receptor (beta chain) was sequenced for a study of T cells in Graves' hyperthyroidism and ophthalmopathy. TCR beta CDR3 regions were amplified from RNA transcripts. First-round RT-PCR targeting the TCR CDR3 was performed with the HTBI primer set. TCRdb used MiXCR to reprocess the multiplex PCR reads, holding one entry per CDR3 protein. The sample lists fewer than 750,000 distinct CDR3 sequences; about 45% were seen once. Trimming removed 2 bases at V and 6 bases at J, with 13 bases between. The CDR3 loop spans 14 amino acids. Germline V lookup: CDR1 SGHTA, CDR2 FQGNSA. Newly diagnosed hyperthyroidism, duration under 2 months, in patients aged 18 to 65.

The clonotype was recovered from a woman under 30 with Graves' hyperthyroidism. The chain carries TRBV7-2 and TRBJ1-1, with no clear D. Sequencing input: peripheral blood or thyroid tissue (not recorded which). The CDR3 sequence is CASSLFGSGAEAFF. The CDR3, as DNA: TGTGCCAGCAGCTTATTCGGGAGTGGGGCTGAAGCTTTCTTT.